This TCR beta chain originates from a study of identifying expanded T cells in peripheral blood. During the collection period, no donor immune events like infections were recorded. This clone was found once. Its target is not known. The CDR3 runs 14 residues. Germline CDR1 is SNHLY and CDR2 is FYNNEI. V lost 5 bases, J lost 2 bases, and 12 bases lay in between. Sequencing was performed with immunoSEQ multiplex PCR; in TCRdb, only in-frame clones are kept and a portion is missing. Of about 94,000 clones in the sample, roughly 88% were seen once. Study-wide points: Technical replicates showed approximately 1.2 changed clones; approximately 2 weeks about 16.4; four weeks 19. Variance in clone template counts between two-week samples significantly increased with total template count across all healthy donors.

The chain joins TRBV2 to TRBJ1-1; perhaps TRBD1 as D (5 bases). Sequencing input: blood. The sequence came from a person aged 18-69 years in good health. The CDR3 nucleotides read TGTGCCAGCAGTTACCAGGGAGGTAACACTGAAGCTTTCTTT. Translation: CASSYQGGNTEAFF.